This TCR beta chain was found in a study of cytomegalovirus exposure and HLA in healthy donors. As for this clone: The antigen remains unidentified.

V gave up 1 base and J gave up 7 bases; unmatched junction bases: 7. The CDR3 has 15 amino acids. Germline CDR1 and CDR2: SGHAT and FQNNGV. Clones were sequenced by immunoSEQ multiplex PCR, and TCRdb holds only the in-frame ones, with some missing. The repertoire includes a few hundred thousand clones, about 90% of them detected once, and about 11% sits in the top ten. Study-wide results and limits: The study put 150 or so TCR beta chains on its list as cytomegalovirus-associated.

V and J are TRBV11-2 and TRBJ1-3, with 7 bases lining up with TRBD1. Input material: PBMCs. This clonotype was sampled from a man aged 18 to 35 in good health and CMV-seropositive. The CDR3 coding sequence is TGTGCCAGCAGCTTAGGGGAGAACAGGGGCAACACCATATATTTT. Protein: CASSLGENRGNTIYF.